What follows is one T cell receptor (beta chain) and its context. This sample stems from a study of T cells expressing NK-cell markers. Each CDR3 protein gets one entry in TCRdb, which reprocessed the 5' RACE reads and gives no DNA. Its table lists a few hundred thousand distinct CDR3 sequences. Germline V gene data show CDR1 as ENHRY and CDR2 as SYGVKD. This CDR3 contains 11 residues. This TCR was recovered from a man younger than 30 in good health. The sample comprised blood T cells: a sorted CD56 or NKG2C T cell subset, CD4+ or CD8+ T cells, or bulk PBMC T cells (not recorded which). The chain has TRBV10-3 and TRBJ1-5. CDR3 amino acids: CAISEGQSQHF.